Included here is one T cell receptor (beta chain) sequence, with context. The antigen remains undetermined. Each donor's status was that of a healthy bone marrow donor. The record originates from a study of cytomegalovirus exposure and HLA in healthy donors. Study-level background: Earlier sequencing of approximately 180 million T cells yielded approximately 100 million unique TCR beta sequences. General study points: The listing of roughly 160 TCR beta chains classed them as cytomegalovirus-associated.

It was with 60 Vbeta and 13 Jbeta primers that the PCR ran. The assay was immunoSEQ multiplex PCR, and TCRdb's table has in-frame clones only and misses some. The table has around 210,000 clones, about 85% seen once. The CDR3 is made up of 13 amino acids. J lost 6 bases, V lost 3 bases, and 4 bases had no gene match. Germline V gene lookup returns CDR1 SGHRS and CDR2 YFSETQ. The source of this sequence is a girl aged 2-10 years in good health and CMV-seronegative. The rearrangement joins TRBV5-1 to TRBJ2-3, with 7 bases that match TRBD2. The sequenced sample consisted of PBMCs. The CDR3 spells CASSWGTKDTQYF. The DNA for the CDR3 is TGCGCCAGCAGCTGGGGGACTAAGGATACGCAGTATTTT. The whole variable domain, filled in from reference TRBV5-1 and TRBJ2-3, reads KAGVTQTPRYLIKTRGQQVTLSCSPISGHRSVSWYQQTPGQGLQFLFEYFSETQRNKGNFPGRFSGRQFSNSRSEMNVSTLELGDSALYLCASSWGTKDTQYFGPGTRLTVL.